A single sample is the source of the 13 T cell receptor beta chains below, sequenced in a study of T cell changes during pregnancy in multiple sclerosis. Sequenced by immunoSEQ multiplex PCR; TCRdb stores in-frame clones only, minus some. The profile shows about 22,000 clones, about 90% of them singletons. The sequences come from CD8+ T cells from peripheral blood mononuclear cells, collected after pregnancy. The receptor set was obtained from a female donor with multiple sclerosis, enrolled in a pregnancy study.

The chain uses TRBV27 and TRBJ2-5; D might be TRBD1 (6 bases). Looked up from germline, CDR1 is MNHEY and CDR2 is SMNVEV (reference sequence). The V and J ends lost 6 bases and 1 base respectively, with 18 bases between them. The length of the CDR3 is 16 residues. The CDR3 nucleotides are TGTGCCAGCAGCAAGTGGGGACACGAACTCCAAGAGACCCAGTACTTC. Translation gives CASSKWGHELQETQYF.

This chain links TRBV27 with TRBJ2-7; 11 bases agree with TRBD2. Germline CDR1 and CDR2: MNHEY and SMNVEV (reference sequence). The J segment lost 2 bases and the V segment lost 6 bases, leaving 3 bases of the junction unmatched. The CDR3 has 14 amino acids. The CDR3 nucleotides are TGTGCCAGCAGCTTAGCGGGAGGGACCTACGAGCAGTACTTC. It yields the protein CASSLAGGTYEQYF.

The genes are TRBV19 and TRBJ2-7; 7 bases match TRBD1. This CDR3 spans 16 amino acids. Germline V gene sequence: CDR1 LNHDA, CDR2 SQIVND (reference sequence). V lost 3 bases, J lost 3 bases, and 11 bases stayed unmatched. The CDR3 here is CASSIGGQIGFYEQYF. CDR3 nucleotides: TGTGCCAGTAGTATTGGGGGACAGATAGGTTTCTACGAGCAGTACTTC.

This sequence joins TRBV10-2 and TRBJ2-1, with 8 bases that match TRBD2. CDR1 and CDR2 (germline): WSHSY, SAAADI. The ends lost 4 bases at V and 2 bases at J; junction bases unmatched: 4. The CDR3 length is 15 residues. CDR3 sequence reads: CASSVQRETYNEQFF. Written as DNA, the CDR3 is TGCGCCAGCAGTGTCCAGCGGGAGACCTACAATGAGCAGTTCTTC.

The genes are TRBV28 and TRBJ2-3; TRBD1 matches 8 bases. V gave up 6 bases and J gave up 9 bases; unmatched junction bases: 17. The CDR3 is 16 residues long. Germline V gives CDR1 MDHEN, CDR2 SYDVKM. CDR3: CASRDRTGRAIDTQYF. DNA of the CDR3: TGTGCCAGCAGGGACCGGACAGGGCGCGCGATTGACACGCAGTATTTT.

The rearrangement joins TRBV15 to TRBJ2-1, with 11 bases fitting TRBD2. The CDR3 consists of 15 residues. Germline V gene sequence: CDR1 LNHNV, CDR2 YYDKDF (reference sequence). V was pared by 7 bases and J by 10 bases, with 12 bases of the junction left unmatched. Here the CDR3 DNA reads TGTGCCACCACGTGGGGGACTAGCGGAGCCCGGGAGCAGTTCTTC. Encoded protein: CATTWGTSGAREQFF.

CDR3 residues: CASSIVGGGRQPQHF. The CDR3 DNA follows: TGTGCCAGTAGTATAGTAGGGGGGGGTAGGCAGCCCCAGCATTTT. J is TRBJ1-5 and V is TRBV19, with D possibly matching TRBD1 (6 bases). V lost 1 base, J lost 7 bases, and 14 bases lay in between. CDR1 is LNHDA, CDR2 SQIVND, per germline (reference sequence). The length of the CDR3 is 15 residues.

The chain has TRBV27 and TRBJ1-2, with 9 bases matching TRBD1. The CDR3 sequence is 14 residues long. Per germline, CDR1 MNHEY and CDR2 SMNVEV (reference sequence). V dropped 4 bases and J dropped 8; count of bases not matched to a gene: 8. This chain's CDR3 is CASSSTGGSGGYTF. The CDR3 DNA reads as TGTGCCAGCAGTTCGACAGGGGGTTCAGGAGGCTACACCTTC.

The rearrangement uses TRBV6-1 and TRBJ2-1; 7 positions match TRBD2. With V trimmed by 0 bases and J by 10 bases, 12 bases remained unmatched. The CDR3 is 16 residues long. Per the germline V gene, CDR1 is MNHNS and CDR2 is SASEGT. The CDR3 here is CASSEAAMREGGEQFF. The CDR3 region has the DNA TGTGCCAGCAGTGAAGCGGCGATGAGGGAGGGTGGGGAGCAGTTCTTC.

This chain uses TRBV4-1 with TRBJ1-1; possibly TRBD1 for D (6 bases). The CDR3 has 15 amino acids. The ends were cut back, 3 bases at V and 1 base at J, with 12 bases in the middle. Germline CDR1 is MGHRA and CDR2 is YSYEKL. As DNA, the CDR3 is TGCGCCAGCAGCCACCCCGGACAGCCGAACACTGAAGCTTTCTTT. Translation gives CASSHPGQPNTEAFF.

The chain couples TRBV27 to TRBJ2-7; 7 nucleotides agree with TRBD2. V trimming: 4 bases; J trimming: 2 bases; junction bases outside the gene matches: 2. CDR3 length equals 13 residues. Germline values: CDR1 MNHEY, CDR2 SMNVEV (reference sequence). The CDR3 loop is CASSWGGTYEQYF. The CDR3 DNA sequence: TGTGCCAGCAGTTGGGGGGGGACCTACGAGCAGTACTTC.

The gene calls are TRBV27 and TRBJ2-7, with unresolved D. Deletions cut 8 bases from V and 6 bases from J, with 14 bases between. The germline V gene encodes CDR1 MNHEY and CDR2 SMNVEV (reference sequence). The CDR3 runs to 12 residues. The CDR3 DNA sequence: TGTGCCAGCCGCACCGACCTAGGCGAGCAGTACTTC. Amino acid sequence: CASRTDLGEQYF.

The chain has TRBV23-1 and TRBJ2-3; the match to TRBD1 covers 7 bases. TRBV23-1 qualifies as an ORF whose function is uncertain. V lost 10 bases, J lost 6 bases, and 25 bases stayed unmatched. This CDR3 has 18 amino acids. CDR3 residues: CAIKLCRTGEAFGDTQYF. As DNA, the CDR3 is TGCGCCATAAAGCTCTGTCGGACAGGCGAGGCGTTTGGGGATACGCAGTATTTT.